The 16 T cell receptor beta chains presented below share a single source sample, sequenced in a study of Graves' ophthalmopathy and Graves' hyperthyroidism. The authors amplified TCR beta CDR3 regions, and they did so from RNA transcripts for repertoire sequencing. Second-round multiplex PCR followed a first-round RT-PCR using HTBI primers. Via MiXCR, TCRdb re-called the multiplex PCR reads, giving one row per CDR3 protein. The sample shows about 480,000 distinct CDR3 sequences, approximately 15% of them seen only once. Sample: blood. All receptors come from a woman aged 30 to 39 with Graves' ophthalmopathy.

This clonotype appeared many times. Mismatch with germline at one junction end may stem from a read error. This chain links TRBV12-3 or TRBV12-4 with TRBJ1-2; 12 nucleotides align to TRBD1. CDR3 length: 16 amino acids. CDR3 amino acids: CAGSHRDRGRGYGYTF. The CDR3 DNA reads as TGTGCCGGCAGTCACCGGGACAGGGGGCGCGGCTATGGCTACACCTTC.

Ten or more counts support this clonotype. The chain has TRBV6-1 and TRBJ1-1; 9 bases agree with TRBD1. There are 14 residues in the CDR3. J gave up 4 bases and V 6 bases, and 6 bases lay outside the gene matches. Germline-derived CDR1 and CDR2 are MNHNS and SASEGT. The CDR3 bases are TGTGCCAGCAGAACAGGACAGGGGTTCACTGAAGCTTTCTTT. Its protein product is CASRTGQGFTEAFF.

This clonotype has a handful of counts. This chain uses TRBV28 with TRBJ2-2, with D tentatively TRBD2 (5 bases). V shed 6 bases and J shed 6 bases, with 20 bases lying between them. The V gene's germline CDR1 is MDHEN and CDR2 SYDVKM. The CDR3 covers 16 residues. CDR3 nucleotide sequence: TGTGCCAGCAGCTTTAGAGCGGCGTTGATCGCCGGGGAGCTGTTTTTT. Protein sequence: CASSFRAALIAGELFF.

This clonotype was observed at least ten times. The chain recombines TRBV7-9 with TRBJ1-1; 7 nucleotides align to TRBD1. The length of the CDR3 is 15 residues. Germline V gene data show CDR1 as SEHNR and CDR2 as FQNEAQ (reference sequence). Trimming at V came to 3 bases and at J to 4 bases, leaving 8 bases not matched to a gene. In nucleotides, the CDR3 is TGTGCCAGCAGCTTCCTAGGGCAGGGGGGCACTGAAGCTTTCTTT. It translates to CASSFLGQGGTEAFF.

This clonotype appeared many times. The J gene is TRBJ2-7, the V gene TRBV27, with TRBD1 identical over 8 bases. Germline loops: CDR1 MNHEY, CDR2 SMNVEV (reference sequence). The CDR3 runs 14 residues. Losses at the gene ends were 6 bases for V and 0 bases for J; bases not matched to a gene: 4. In DNA form, the CDR3 reads TGTGCCAGCAGCCTGGACAGGGCCTCCTACGAGCAGTACTTC. This translates into CASSLDRASYEQYF.

Points on this clonotype: Since a much larger clone is just one base distant, this may be a read error. The chain couples TRBV5-1 to TRBJ1-1; D not resolved. The CDR3 has 13 amino acids. From germline, CDR1 is SGHRS and CDR2 YFSETQ. The CDR3 loop reads CVSSRNRNTEAFF. The CDR3 nucleotides are TGCGTCAGCAGCCGGAACAGGAACACTGAAGCTTTCTTT.

This clonotype occurred many times. The V call is TRBV20-1, the J call TRBJ2-2; perhaps TRBD1 as D (5 bases). Trimming pared 6 bases from V and 0 bases from J, leaving 8 bases between. Germline V lookup: CDR1 DFQATT, CDR2 SNEGSKA (reference sequence). CDR3 length equals 13 residues. The CDR3 DNA reads as TGCAGTGCCCAGACAGCGAACACCGGGGAGCTGTTTTTT. Protein: CSAQTANTGELFF.

This clonotype was counted ten times or more. The genes are TRBV29-1 and TRBJ2-7; no clear D. Germline V lookup: CDR1 SQVTM, CDR2 ANQGSEA. The CDR3 sequence is 11 residues long. The ends were cut back, 3 bases at V and 6 bases at J, with 9 bases in the middle. CDR3 bases: TGCAGCGTTGACAGGATGGGCGAGCAGTACTTC. This codes for CSVDRMGEQYF.

This clonotype was counted ten times or more. V usage is TRBV6-1 and J usage is TRBJ1-1, with D perhaps matching TRBD1 (6 bases). V lost 4 bases and J 2 bases, leaving 8 bases between the germline ends. CDR3 length: 13 amino acids. CDR1 is MNHNS and CDR2 is SASEGT in the germline V gene. CDR3 bases: TGTGCCAGCAGTGGGGACATCAACACTGAAGCTTTCTTT. Residues: CASSGDINTEAFF.

In its sample, this clonotype was seen many times. The chain combines TRBV7-9 with TRBJ1-1, with no clear D. The germline gives CDR1 SEHNR, CDR2 FQNEAQ (reference sequence). The CDR3 is 15 amino acids. Trimming cost V 3 bases and J 6 bases, with 17 bases left between them. The CDR3: CASSFPFSRSSEAFF. The CDR3, as DNA: TGTGCCAGCAGCTTCCCCTTTTCCCGGTCATCTGAAGCTTTCTTT.

The gene calls are TRBV6-1 and TRBJ2-7; D gene ambiguous. This CDR3 has 11 residues. The V gene lost 6 bases and the J gene lost 3 bases, with 6 bases spanning the gap. Germline V lookup: CDR1 MNHNS, CDR2 SASEGT. The CDR3 bases are TGTGCCAGCAGAATAGTCTACGAGCAGTACTTC. It yields the protein CASRIVYEQYF.

This clonotype was detected many times. The chain is built from TRBV6-1 and TRBJ1-1; D unresolved. V lost 7 bases to trimming and J lost 4 bases, with 10 bases between them. Germline V CDR1 and CDR2: MNHNS, SASEGT. This CDR3 spans 12 amino acids. The CDR3 region is CASNGVGTEAFF. Here the CDR3 DNA reads TGTGCCAGCAACGGGGTAGGCACTGAAGCTTTCTTT.

The table lists this clonotype with many counts. The chain links TRBV11-1 to TRBJ2-7; 7 bases are a match to TRBD2. V lost 8 bases and J lost 3; bases outside the gene matches: 16. CDR1 SGHAT and CDR2 FQDESV come from the germline V gene (reference sequence). The CDR3 is 16 residues long. The CDR3 sequence is CASQGGVREYGYEQYF. The CDR3 DNA is TGTGCCAGCCAGGGTGGGGTGCGGGAGTATGGCTACGAGCAGTACTTC.

This clonotype was seen repeatedly, ten times or more. The chain joins TRBV12-3 or TRBV12-4 to TRBJ1-1, with D perhaps TRBD1 (5 bases). V lost 2 bases and J 1 base, leaving 8 bases between the germline ends. This CDR3 spans 14 amino acids. CDR3 residues: CASSLIQGNTEAFF. CDR3 nucleotide sequence: TGTGCCAGCAGTTTAATCCAGGGGAACACTGAAGCTTTCTTT.

This clonotype showed up many times. The chain employs TRBV30 and TRBJ2-7; 9 bases are shared with TRBD1. Germline CDR1 and CDR2: GTSNPN and SVGIG (reference sequence). The CDR3 contains 14 residues. J gave up 7 bases and V 4 bases, and 11 bases lay outside the gene matches. CDR3 in amino acids: CAWTPGTGPKEQYF. The CDR3, as DNA: TGTGCCTGGACCCCCGGGACAGGGCCTAAAGAGCAGTACTTC. The entire variable domain, with the rest obtained from reference TRBV30 and TRBJ2-7, is as follows: SQTIHQWPATLVQPVGSPLSLECTVEGTSNPNLYWYRQAAGRGLQLLFYSVGIGQISSEVPQNLSASRPQDRQFILSSKKLLLSDSGFYLCAWTPGTGPKEQYFGPGTRLTVT.

This clonotype was detected ten times or more. The rearrangement links TRBV28 to TRBJ1-1; no definite D call. Looked up from germline, CDR1 is MDHEN and CDR2 is SYDVKM. CDR3 length equals 13 residues. Trimming took off 6 bases at V and 3 bases at J, with 11 bases between the two ends. The CDR3 reads CASSPVYYTEAFF. DNA of the CDR3: TGTGCCAGCAGCCCCGTCTACTACACTGAAGCTTTCTTT.